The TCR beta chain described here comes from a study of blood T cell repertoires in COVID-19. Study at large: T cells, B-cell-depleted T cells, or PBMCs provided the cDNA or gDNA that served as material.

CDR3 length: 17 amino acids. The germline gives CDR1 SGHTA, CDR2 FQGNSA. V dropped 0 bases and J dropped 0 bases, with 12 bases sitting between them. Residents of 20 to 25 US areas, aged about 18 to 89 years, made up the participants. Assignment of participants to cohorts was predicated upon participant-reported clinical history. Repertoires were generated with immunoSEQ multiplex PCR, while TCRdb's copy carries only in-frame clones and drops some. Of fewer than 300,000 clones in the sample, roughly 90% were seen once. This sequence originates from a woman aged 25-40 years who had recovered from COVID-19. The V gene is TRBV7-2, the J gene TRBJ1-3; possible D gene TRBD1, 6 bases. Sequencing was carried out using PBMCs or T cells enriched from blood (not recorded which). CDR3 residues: CASSLAGAASSGNTIYF. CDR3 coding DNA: TGTGCCAGCAGCTTAGCGGGGGCAGCAAGCTCTGGAAACACCATATATTTT.